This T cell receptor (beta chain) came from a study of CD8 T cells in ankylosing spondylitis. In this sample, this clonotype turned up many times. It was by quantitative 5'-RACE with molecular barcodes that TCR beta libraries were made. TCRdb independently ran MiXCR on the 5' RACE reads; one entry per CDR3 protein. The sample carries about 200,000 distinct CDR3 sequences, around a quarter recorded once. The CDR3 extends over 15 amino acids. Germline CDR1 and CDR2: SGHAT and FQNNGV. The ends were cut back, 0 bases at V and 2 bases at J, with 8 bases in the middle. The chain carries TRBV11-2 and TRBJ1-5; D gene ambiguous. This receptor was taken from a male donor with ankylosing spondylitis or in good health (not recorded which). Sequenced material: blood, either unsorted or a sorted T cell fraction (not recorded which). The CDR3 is CASSLDRGGNQPQHF. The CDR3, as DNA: TGTGCCAGCAGCTTAGATCGCGGTGGCAATCAGCCCCAGCATTTT.